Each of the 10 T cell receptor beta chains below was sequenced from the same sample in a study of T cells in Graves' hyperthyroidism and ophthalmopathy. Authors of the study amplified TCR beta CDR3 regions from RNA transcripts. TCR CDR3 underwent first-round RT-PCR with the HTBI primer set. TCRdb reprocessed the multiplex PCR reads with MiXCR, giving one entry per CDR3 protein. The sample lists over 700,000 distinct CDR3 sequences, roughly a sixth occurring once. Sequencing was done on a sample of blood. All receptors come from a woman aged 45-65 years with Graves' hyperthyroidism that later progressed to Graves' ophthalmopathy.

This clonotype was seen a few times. CDR3 nucleotides: TGTGCCAGCAGCGAATCCTCAGGCTCTTATGGCTACACCTTC. Translated, it gives CASSESSGSYGYTF. The chain is built from TRBV4-2 and TRBJ1-2; D gene unclear. The germline V gene has CDR1 LGHNA and CDR2 YNFKEQ. The CDR3 has 14 residues. V gave up 5 bases and J gave up 5 bases, with 15 bases separating them.

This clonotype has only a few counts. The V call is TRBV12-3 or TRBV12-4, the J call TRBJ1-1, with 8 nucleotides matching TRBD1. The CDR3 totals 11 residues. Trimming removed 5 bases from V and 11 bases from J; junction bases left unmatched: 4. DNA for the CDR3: TGTGCCAGCAGTCGACAGGGGATGGCTTTCTTT. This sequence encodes CASSRQGMAFF.

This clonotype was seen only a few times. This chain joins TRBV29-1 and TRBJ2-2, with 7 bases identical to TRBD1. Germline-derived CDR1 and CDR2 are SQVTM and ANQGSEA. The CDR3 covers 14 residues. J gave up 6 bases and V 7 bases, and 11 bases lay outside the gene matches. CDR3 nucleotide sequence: TGCAGCGCCGTACAGGGGCATCGGGCCGGGGAGCTGTTTTTT. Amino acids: CSAVQGHRAGELFF.

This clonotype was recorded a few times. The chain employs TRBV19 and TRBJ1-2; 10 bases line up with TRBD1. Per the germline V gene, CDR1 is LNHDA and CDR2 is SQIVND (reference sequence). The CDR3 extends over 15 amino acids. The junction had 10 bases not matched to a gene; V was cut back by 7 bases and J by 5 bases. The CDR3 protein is CASTITGTGVYGYTF. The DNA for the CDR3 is TGTGCCAGTACCATTACCGGGACAGGGGTTTATGGCTACACCTTC.

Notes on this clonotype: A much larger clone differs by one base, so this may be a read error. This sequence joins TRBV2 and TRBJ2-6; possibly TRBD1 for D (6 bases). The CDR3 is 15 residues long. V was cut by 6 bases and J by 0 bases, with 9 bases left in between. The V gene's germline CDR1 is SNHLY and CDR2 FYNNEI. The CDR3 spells CASRVQGSGANVLTF. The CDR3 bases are TGTGCCAGCAGGGTACAGGGCTCTGGGGCCAACGTCCTGACTTTC.

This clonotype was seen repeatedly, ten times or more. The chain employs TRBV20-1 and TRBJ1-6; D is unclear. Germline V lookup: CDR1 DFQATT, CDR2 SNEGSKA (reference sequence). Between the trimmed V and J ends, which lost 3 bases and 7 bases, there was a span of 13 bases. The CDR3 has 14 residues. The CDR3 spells CSARTPEWNSPLHF. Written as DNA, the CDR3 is TGCAGTGCTAGGACCCCGGAATGGAATTCACCCCTCCACTTT.

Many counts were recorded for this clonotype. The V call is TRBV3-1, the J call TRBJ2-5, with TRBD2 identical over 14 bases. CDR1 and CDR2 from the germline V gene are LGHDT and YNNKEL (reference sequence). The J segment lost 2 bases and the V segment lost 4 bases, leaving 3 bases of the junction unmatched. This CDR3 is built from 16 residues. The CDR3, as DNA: TGTGCCAGCAGCCTCGGGACTAGCGGGGGACAAGAGACCCAGTACTTC. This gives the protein CASSLGTSGGQETQYF.

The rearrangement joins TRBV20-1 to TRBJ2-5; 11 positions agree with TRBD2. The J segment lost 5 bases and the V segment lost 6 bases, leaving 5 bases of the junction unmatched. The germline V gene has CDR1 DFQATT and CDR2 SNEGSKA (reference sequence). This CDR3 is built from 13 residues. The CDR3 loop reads CSATSGGWETQYF. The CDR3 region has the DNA TGCAGTGCAACTAGCGGGGGATGGGAGACCCAGTACTTC.

In DNA form, the CDR3 reads TGTGCCAGCAGCTTAGCGCTCGGACAGGGGAACAACGAGCAGTACTTC. This encodes CASSLALGQGNNEQYF. The V and J genes are TRBV7-6 and TRBJ2-7; TRBD1 matches 9 bases. The germline V gene encodes CDR1 SGHVS and CDR2 FNYEAQ. There are 16 residues in the CDR3. With 0 bases clipped from V and 5 bases from J, the junction kept 8 bases outside the gene matches.

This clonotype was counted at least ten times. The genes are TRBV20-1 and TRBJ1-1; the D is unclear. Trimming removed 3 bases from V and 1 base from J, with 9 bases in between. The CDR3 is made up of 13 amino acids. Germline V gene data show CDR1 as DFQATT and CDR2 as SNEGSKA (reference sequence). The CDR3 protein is CSASGARNTEAFF. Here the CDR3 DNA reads TGCAGTGCTAGTGGAGCGCGGAACACTGAAGCTTTCTTT.